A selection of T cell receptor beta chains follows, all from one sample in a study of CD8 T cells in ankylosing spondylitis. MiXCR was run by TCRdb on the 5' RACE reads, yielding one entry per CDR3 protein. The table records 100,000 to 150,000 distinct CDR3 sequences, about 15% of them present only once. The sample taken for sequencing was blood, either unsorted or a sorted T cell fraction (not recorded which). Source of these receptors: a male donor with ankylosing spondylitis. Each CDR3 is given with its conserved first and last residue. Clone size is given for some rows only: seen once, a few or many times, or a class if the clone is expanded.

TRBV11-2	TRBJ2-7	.	CASSLLQGAGEQYF
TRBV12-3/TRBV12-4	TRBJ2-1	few	CASSSSQTQSKANEQFF
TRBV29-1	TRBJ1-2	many	CSVSYGYTF
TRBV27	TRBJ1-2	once	CASSLGGARGWYGYTF
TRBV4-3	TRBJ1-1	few	CASSHVGSNTEAFF
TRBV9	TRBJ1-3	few	CASSVEDSSVWGSGNTIYF
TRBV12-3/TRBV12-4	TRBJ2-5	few	CASTPTSVRETQYF
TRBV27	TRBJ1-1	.	CATSGDPLAEAFF
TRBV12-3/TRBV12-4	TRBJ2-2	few	CASSFGLASTGELFF
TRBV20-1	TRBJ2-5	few	CSARGETQYF
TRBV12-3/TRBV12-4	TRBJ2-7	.	CANSTNRVHEQYF
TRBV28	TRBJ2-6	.	CASSESTGGTNVLTF
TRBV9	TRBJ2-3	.	CASSVSGTRTDTQYF
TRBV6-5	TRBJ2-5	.	CASSYSGGSGEETQYF
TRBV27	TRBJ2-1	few	CASSLAQNEQFF
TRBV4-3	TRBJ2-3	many	CASSPGFMDTQYF
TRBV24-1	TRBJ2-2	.	CATSETNRELFF
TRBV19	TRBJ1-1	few	CASSPTGRFEAFF
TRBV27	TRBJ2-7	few	CASSETRAGSSYEQYF
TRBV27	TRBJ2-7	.	CASSFLSTFSYEQYF
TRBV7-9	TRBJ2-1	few	CASSLSHPETGQFF
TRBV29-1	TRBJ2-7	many	CSALVDEQYF
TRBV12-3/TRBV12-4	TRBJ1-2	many	CASSFQRPDGYTF
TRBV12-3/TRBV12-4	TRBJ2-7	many	CASTPRGGHEQYF
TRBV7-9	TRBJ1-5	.	CASSLGKTGDQPQHF
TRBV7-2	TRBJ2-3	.	CASSLASTSGSLTDTQYF
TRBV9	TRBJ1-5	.	CASSVGTSHQPQHF
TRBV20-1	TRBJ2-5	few	CSAREVQAQYF
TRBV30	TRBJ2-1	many	CAWSIPTLQFF
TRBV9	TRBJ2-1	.	CASSVAGLTYNEQFF
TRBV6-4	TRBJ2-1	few	CASSPGQGPYNEQFF